Listed below are T cell receptor beta chains from one sample, sequenced in a study of OX40 agonist ivuxolimab in advanced cancers. Clones were read by immunoSEQ multiplex PCR, and TCRdb kept only the in-frame ones, dropping some. The sample has some 86,000 clones, less than 95% seen once; the top ten hold roughly 9.3%. This specimen was CD4+ or CD8+ T cells sorted from blood, taken in a trial of the OX40 agonist ivuxolimab. Receptors originate from an adult with an advanced solid tumor such as melanoma, head and neck, liver or kidney cancer. CDR3s include the opening cysteine and the closing phenylalanine or tryptophan. D genes are given only for firm matches. Part of the rows lack a size; the others show once, few, many or a class for expanded clones.

NA TRBJ2-2 once TRBV9 CASSSPFAGELFF TGTGCCAGCAGCTCTCCCTTTGCCGGGGAGCTGTTTTTT
NA TRBJ2-1 NA TRBV9 CASSVIPQSSYNEQFF TGTGCCAGCAGCGTAATCCCCCAGAGCTCCTACAATGAGCAGTTCTTC
NA TRBJ1-2 NA TRBV28 CASSFPTRELGAYGYTF TGTGCCAGCAGTTTCCCTACCCGGGAGCTCGGAGCCTATGGCTACACCTTC
TRBD1 TRBJ1-2 NA TRBV7-9 CASSLGDSLHYGYTF TGTGCCAGCAGCTTAGGGGACAGTCTTCACTATGGCTACACCTTC
NA TRBJ2-7 NA TRBV18 CASSPRLVEGEQYF TGTGCCAGCTCACCAAGACTAGTTGAAGGCGAGCAGTACTTC
TRBD2 TRBJ2-7 NA TRBV12-5 CASGLVRGVDGREGNEQYF TGTGCTAGTGGTTTGGTTAGAGGGGTGGACGGGCGGGAGGGCAACGAGCAGTACTTC
TRBD2 TRBJ2-7 once TRBV10-1 CASSAASGGNYEQYF TGCGCCAGCAGCGCCGCTAGCGGGGGGAACTACGAGCAGTACTTC
NA TRBJ2-1 NA TRBV27 CASSFMGGYSYNEQFF TGTGCCAGCAGTTTCATGGGCGGGTACTCCTACAATGAGCAGTTCTTC
TRBD1 TRBJ1-1 NA TRBV6-6 CASTKTGGMNTEAFF TGTGCCAGCACTAAAACAGGGGGAATGAACACTGAAGCTTTCTTT
TRBD2 TRBJ2-4 few TRBV19 CASSPVGGPKNIQYF TGTGCCAGTAGTCCCGTGGGAGGGCCCAAAAACATTCAGTACTTC
NA TRBJ2-7 NA TRBV7-9 CASSRSLSKPYEQYF TGTGCCAGCAGCCGCAGTTTGTCTAAACCCTACGAGCAGTACTTC
NA TRBJ1-3 NA TRBV30 CAWSKGGSTIYF TGTGCCTGGAGTAAAGGAGGTTCCACCATATATTTT
TRBD1 TRBJ2-2 NA TRBV28 CASSSHPTGGFSGELFF TGTGCCAGCAGTTCCCACCCGACAGGGGGTTTTAGCGGGGAGCTGTTTTTT
TRBD2 TRBJ2-7 few TRBV28 CASRSGGPYEQYF TGTGCCAGCAGAAGCGGGGGGCCCTACGAGCAGTACTTC
NA TRBJ2-5 NA TRBV2 CASSNRRQETQYF TGTGCCAGCAGTAACAGGAGACAAGAGACCCAGTACTTC
NA TRBJ2-1 NA TRBV5-1 CASSSFTQNEQFF TGCGCCAGCAGCTCCTTCACACAGAATGAGCAGTTCTTC
TRBD1 TRBJ1-2 once TRBV10-3 CASGTGPYGYTF TGTGCCTCCGGGACAGGGCCCTATGGCTACACCTTC
NA TRBJ1-1 NA TRBV13 CASSLASGVEAFF TGTGCCAGCAGCTTAGCTTCCGGTGTGGAAGCTTTCTTT
TRBD1 TRBJ1-6 NA TRBV28 CASRPPTGGRSPLHF TGTGCCAGCAGACCACCCACAGGGGGCCGATCACCCCTCCACTTT
NA TRBJ1-1 NA TRBV2 CAVLIGGRDTEAFF TGTGCCGTCCTCATAGGCGGCAGGGACACTGAAGCTTTCTTT
NA TRBJ2-1 NA TRBV7-3 CASSQSGSYNEQFF TGTGCCAGCAGCCAAAGCGGCTCCTACAATGAGCAGTTCTTC
NA TRBJ1-2 NA TRBV2 CASELGSLDYGYTF TGTGCCAGCGAGCTGGGGTCCCTCGACTATGGCTACACCTTC
TRBD1 TRBJ2-4 NA TRBV7-9 CASSDHRTGYFQYF TGTGCCAGCAGCGACCACCGGACAGGGTACTTTCAGTACTTC
TRBD1 TRBJ2-7 NA TRBV5-6 CASSQTGAPYEQYF TGTGCCAGCAGCCAGACAGGGGCCCCCTACGAGCAGTACTTC
NA TRBJ1-3 NA TRBV2 CASTGTYSGNTIYF TGTGCCAGCACCGGGACTTACTCTGGAAACACCATATATTTT
NA TRBJ2-2 NA TRBV30 CAWSEKGFSGELFF TGTGCCTGGAGTGAAAAGGGCTTCTCCGGGGAGCTGTTTTTT
NA TRBJ2-7 NA TRBV30 CAWSVGFVYEQYF TGTGCCTGGAGTGTAGGATTCGTTTACGAGCAGTACTTC
NA TRBJ2-2 NA TRBV2 CASSGNSGSNTGELFF TGTGCCAGCAGTGGAAATAGCGGCTCGAACACCGGGGAGCTGTTTTTT
TRBD1 TRBJ2-1 NA TRBV7-3 CASRLSGTAYNEQFF TGTGCCAGCAGACTTTCCGGGACAGCCTACAATGAGCAGTTCTTC
NA TRBJ1-1 NA TRBV28 CASSLYTGLGTEAFF TGTGCCAGCAGTTTATACACAGGTTTAGGCACTGAAGCTTTCTTT
NA TRBJ1-1 NA TRBV11-2 CASSFGVISNTEAFF TGTGCCAGCAGCTTCGGGGTAATCTCGAACACTGAAGCTTTCTTT
NA TRBJ2-3 NA TRBV28 CASSTIRDHPSTDTQYF TGTGCCAGCAGTACAATCCGGGACCACCCTAGCACAGATACGCAGTATTTT